A single sample is the source of the 13 T cell receptor beta chains below, sequenced in a study of response to subunit inactivated influenza vaccine. TCRdb processed the RT-PCR reads anew with MiXCR; each CDR3 protein has one entry. This sample has 550,000 to 800,000 distinct CDR3 sequences, with approximately 14% found just once. Source: PBMCs from blood, taken roughly 12 days after vaccination. Source of these receptors: a man aged 50-59 years who received an inactivated influenza vaccine.

The chain carries TRBV6-2 or TRBV6-3 and TRBJ2-7, with 8 bases matching TRBD1. The CDR3 has 14 amino acids. Trimming took 6 bases from V and 6 from J; bases not matched to a gene: 10. The V gene's germline CDR1 is MNHEY and CDR2 SVGEGT. CDR3 coding DNA: TGTGCCAGCAGCAGGAACCACAGGGGGAGCGAGCAGTACTTC. Translated, it gives CASSRNHRGSEQYF.

This chain uses TRBV7-8 with TRBJ2-7; the D is unclear. CDR3 size: 12 residues. The germline V gene has CDR1 SGHVS and CDR2 FQNEAQ. Trimming pared 1 base from V and 9 bases from J, leaving 10 bases between. CDR3 sequence reads: CASSLVPRGQYF. The CDR3 DNA reads TGTGCCAGCAGCTTAGTACCCCGTGGGCAGTACTTC.

This chain joins TRBV29-1 and TRBJ2-4, with TRBD1 identical over 10 bases. The CDR3 runs to 11 residues. CDR1 SQVTM and CDR2 ANQGSEA come from the germline V gene. V lost 4 bases to trimming and J lost 15 bases; unmatched junction nucleotides: 6. The DNA for the CDR3 is TGCAGCGTTGTATCCGGGACAGGGGTGTACTTC. The encoded protein is CSVVSGTGVYF.

The chain employs TRBV9 and TRBJ1-5; 7 bases agree with TRBD1. Germline V gene lookup returns CDR1 SGDLS and CDR2 YYNGEE. The ends lost 1 base at V and 3 bases at J; junction bases unmatched: 4. This CDR3 has 15 amino acids. CDR3: CASSVTGQLNQPQHF. CDR3 DNA sequence: TGTGCCAGCAGCGTAACGGGACAGCTCAATCAGCCCCAGCATTTT.

This clonotype was seen a handful of times. V and J are TRBV6-1 and TRBJ2-1; TRBD2 aligns across 8 bases. The CDR3 contains 15 residues. In germline, CDR1 is MNHNS, CDR2 SASEGT. J was trimmed by 6 bases and V by 5 bases; bases with no gene match: 9. The CDR3 loop reads CASSLYPGRANEQFF. The CDR3, as DNA: TGTGCCAGCAGTCTTTACCCCGGGAGGGCCAATGAGCAGTTCTTC.

The gene calls are TRBV29-1 and TRBJ2-3, with a weak D call TRBD1 (6 bases). The CDR3 runs 13 residues. Trimming removed 2 bases at V and 2 bases at J, with 8 bases between. Germline CDR1 reads SQVTM; CDR2 reads ANQGSEA. CDR3 coding DNA: TGCAGCGTTGAAACAGGGCACACAGATACGCAGTATTTT. It is translated as CSVETGHTDTQYF.

The table lists this clonotype with a few counts. The rearrangement links TRBV15 to TRBJ2-2; TRBD1 aligns across 10 bases. The CDR3 consists of 15 residues. The J segment lost 5 bases and the V segment lost 4 bases, leaving 4 bases of the junction unmatched. In germline, CDR1 is LNHNV, CDR2 YYDKDF (reference sequence). The CDR3 sequence: CATSTRTGGTGELFF. Here the CDR3 DNA reads TGTGCCACCAGCACCCGGACAGGGGGGACCGGGGAGCTGTTTTTT.

This chain links TRBV4-3 with TRBJ2-7; TRBD1 matches 12 bases. Trimming at V came to 0 bases and at J to 4 bases, leaving 7 bases not matched to a gene. The length of the CDR3 is 17 residues. The V gene's germline CDR1 is LGHNA and CDR2 YSLEER. CDR3 sequence: CASSQEDWDRGLYEQYF. The CDR3 DNA follows: TGCGCCAGCAGCCAAGAGGATTGGGACAGGGGGCTTTACGAGCAGTACTTC.

The chain couples TRBV11-2 to TRBJ2-1, with D tentatively TRBD1 (6 bases). V was shortened by 5 bases and J by 6 bases, with 20 bases between the two germline ends. From germline, CDR1 is SGHAT and CDR2 FQNNGV. This CDR3 spans 16 amino acids. As DNA, the CDR3 is TGTGCCAGCAGCACCACAGGGAAATGGCCATCCAATGAGCAGTTCTTC. This sequence encodes CASSTTGKWPSNEQFF.

The rearrangement links TRBV20-1 to TRBJ1-2; D unresolved. The CDR3 runs 14 residues. The V gene lost 7 bases and the J gene lost 4 bases, with 19 bases spanning the gap. In germline, CDR1 is DFQATT, CDR2 SNEGSKA (reference sequence). The DNA of the CDR3 is TGCAGTGGAGGAGGGTTCTTGGAGGGCTATGGCTACACCTTC. It yields the protein CSGGGFLEGYGYTF.

Only a few counts were recorded for this clonotype. The CDR3 sequence is CATSQKWTFGANVLTF. The DNA of the CDR3 is TGTGCCACCAGCCAAAAGTGGACCTTCGGGGCCAACGTCCTGACTTTC. The V call is TRBV15, the J call TRBJ2-6; D gene ambiguous. The CDR3 runs 16 residues. The germline V and J ends were trimmed by 5 bases and 4 bases, with 15 bases remaining between them. CDR1 is LNHNV and CDR2 is YYDKDF in the germline V gene (reference sequence).

The V and J genes are TRBV11-1 and TRBJ2-1, with 7 positions matching TRBD2. Trimming took 2 bases from V and 7 from J; bases not matched to a gene: 11. This CDR3 has 16 residues. Germline V gene data show CDR1 as SGHAT and CDR2 as FQDESV (reference sequence). The CDR3 DNA sequence: TGTGCCAGCAGCTTATTCGGTAGCAGGACTAGGAATGAGCAGTTCTTC. Encoded protein: CASSLFGSRTRNEQFF. Full variable domain (remainder filled in from reference TRBV11-1 and TRBJ2-1): EAEVAQSPRYKITEKSQAVAFWCDPISGHATLYWYRQILGQGPELLVQFQDESVVDDSQLPKDRFSAERLKGVDSTLKIQPAELGDSAMYLCASSLFGSRTRNEQFFGPGTRLTVL.

This clonotype was seen more than once but under ten times. This chain links TRBV5-1 with TRBJ2-3; 14 nucleotides match TRBD2. The CDR3 sequence is 19 residues long. V dropped 0 bases and J dropped 2; count of bases not matched to a gene: 8. Germline lookup yields CDR1 SGHRS and CDR2 YFSETQ. CDR3 sequence (DNA): TGCGCCAGCAGCTTGGGGACTAGCGGGGGGTCTTCTAACACAGATACGCAGTATTTT. It translates to CASSLGTSGGSSNTDTQYF.